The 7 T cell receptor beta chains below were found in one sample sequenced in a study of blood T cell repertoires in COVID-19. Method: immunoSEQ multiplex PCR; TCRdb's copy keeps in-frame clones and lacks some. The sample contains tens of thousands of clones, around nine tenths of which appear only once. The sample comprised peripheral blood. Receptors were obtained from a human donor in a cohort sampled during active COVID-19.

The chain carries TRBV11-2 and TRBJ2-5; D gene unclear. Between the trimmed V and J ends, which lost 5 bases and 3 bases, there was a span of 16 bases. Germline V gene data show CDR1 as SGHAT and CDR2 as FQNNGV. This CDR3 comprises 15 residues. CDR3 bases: TGTGCCAGCAGCACCACGAGTGACATCGAAGAGACCCAGTACTTC. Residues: CASSTTSDIEETQYF.

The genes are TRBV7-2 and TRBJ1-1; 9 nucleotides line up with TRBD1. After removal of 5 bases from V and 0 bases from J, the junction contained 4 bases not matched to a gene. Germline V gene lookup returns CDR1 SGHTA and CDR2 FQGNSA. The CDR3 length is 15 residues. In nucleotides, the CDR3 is TGTGCCAGCAGCCCCGGACAGGGGATGAACACTGAAGCTTTCTTT. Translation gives CASSPGQGMNTEAFF.

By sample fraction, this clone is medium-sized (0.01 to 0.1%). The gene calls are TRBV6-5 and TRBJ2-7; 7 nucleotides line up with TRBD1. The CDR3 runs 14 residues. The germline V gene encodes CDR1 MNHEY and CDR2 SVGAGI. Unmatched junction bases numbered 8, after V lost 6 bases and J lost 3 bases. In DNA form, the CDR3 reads TGTGCCAGCAGACTCCCGGGACAGAGCTACGAGCAGTACTTC. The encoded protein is CASRLPGQSYEQYF.

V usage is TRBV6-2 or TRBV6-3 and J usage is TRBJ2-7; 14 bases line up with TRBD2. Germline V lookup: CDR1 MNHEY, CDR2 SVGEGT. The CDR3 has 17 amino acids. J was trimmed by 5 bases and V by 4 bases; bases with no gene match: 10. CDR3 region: CASSSGGLAGEGHEQYF. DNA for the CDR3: TGTGCCAGCAGTTCCGGGGGACTAGCGGGAGAGGGGCACGAGCAGTACTTC.

In DNA form, the CDR3 reads TGTGCCAGTCACCTTGGCGGGGGCCGATCCTACGAGCAGTACTTC. Amino acids: CASHLGGGRSYEQYF. This chain connects TRBV11-2 to TRBJ2-7; D might be TRBD2 (7 bases). This CDR3 region has 15 residues. CDR1 SGHAT and CDR2 FQNNGV come from the germline V gene. V dropped 9 bases and J dropped 1 base, with 19 bases sitting between them.

In DNA, the CDR3 is TGCGCCAGCAGCTGGCTAGCGGGGGACTACAATGAGCAGTTCTTC. Translated: CASSWLAGDYNEQFF. The gene calls are TRBV5-1 and TRBJ2-1, with 10 bases identical to TRBD2. Germline trimming cut 3 bases from V and 3 bases from J; bases unmatched to any gene: 3. The CDR3 is 15 amino acids. Germline V CDR1 and CDR2: SGHRS, YFSETQ. Full variable domain (rest looked up from reference TRBV5-1 and TRBJ2-1): KAGVTQTPRYLIKTRGQQVTLSCSPISGHRSVSWYQQTPGQGLQFLFEYFSETQRNKGNFPGRFSGRQFSNSRSEMNVSTLELGDSALYLCASSWLAGDYNEQFFGPGTRLTVL.

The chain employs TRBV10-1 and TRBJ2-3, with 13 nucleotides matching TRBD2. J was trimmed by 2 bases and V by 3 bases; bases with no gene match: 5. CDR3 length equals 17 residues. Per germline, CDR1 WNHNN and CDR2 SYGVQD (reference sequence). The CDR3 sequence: CASSDPGLAGATDTQYF. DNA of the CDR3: TGCGCCAGCAGTGACCCCGGACTAGCGGGGGCCACAGATACGCAGTATTTT.